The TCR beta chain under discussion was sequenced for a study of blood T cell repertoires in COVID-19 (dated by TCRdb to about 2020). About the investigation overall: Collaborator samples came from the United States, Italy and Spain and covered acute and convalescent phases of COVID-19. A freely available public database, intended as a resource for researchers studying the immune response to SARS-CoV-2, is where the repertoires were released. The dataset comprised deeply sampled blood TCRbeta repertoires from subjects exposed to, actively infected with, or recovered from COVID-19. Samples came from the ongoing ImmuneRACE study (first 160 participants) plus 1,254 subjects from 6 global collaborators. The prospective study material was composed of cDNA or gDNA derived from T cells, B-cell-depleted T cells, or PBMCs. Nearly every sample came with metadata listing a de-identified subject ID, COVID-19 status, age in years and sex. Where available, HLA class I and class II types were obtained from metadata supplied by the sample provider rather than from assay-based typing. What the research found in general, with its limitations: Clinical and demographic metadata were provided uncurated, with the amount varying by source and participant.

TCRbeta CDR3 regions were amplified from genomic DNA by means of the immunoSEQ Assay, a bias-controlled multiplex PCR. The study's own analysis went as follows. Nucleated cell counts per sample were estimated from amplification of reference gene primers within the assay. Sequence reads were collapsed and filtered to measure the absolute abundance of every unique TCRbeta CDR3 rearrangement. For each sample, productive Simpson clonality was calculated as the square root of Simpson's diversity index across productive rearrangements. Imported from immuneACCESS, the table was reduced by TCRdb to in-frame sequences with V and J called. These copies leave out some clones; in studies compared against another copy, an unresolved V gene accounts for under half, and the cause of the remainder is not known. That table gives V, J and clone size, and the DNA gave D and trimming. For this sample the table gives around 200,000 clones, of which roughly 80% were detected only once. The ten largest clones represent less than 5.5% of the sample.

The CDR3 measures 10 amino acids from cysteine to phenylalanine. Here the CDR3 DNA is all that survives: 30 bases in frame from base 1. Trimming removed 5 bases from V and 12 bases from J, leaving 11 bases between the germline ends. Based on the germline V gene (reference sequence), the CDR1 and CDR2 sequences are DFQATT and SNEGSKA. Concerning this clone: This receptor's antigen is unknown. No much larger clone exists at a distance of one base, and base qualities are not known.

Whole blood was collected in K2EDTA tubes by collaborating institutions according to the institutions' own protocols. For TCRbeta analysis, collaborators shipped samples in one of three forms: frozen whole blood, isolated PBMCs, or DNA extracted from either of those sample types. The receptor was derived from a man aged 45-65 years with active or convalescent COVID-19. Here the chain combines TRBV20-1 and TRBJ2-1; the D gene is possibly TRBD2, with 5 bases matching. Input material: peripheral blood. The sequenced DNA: TGCAGTGCTTTCCGGGGTGGGCAGTTCTTC. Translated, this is CSAFRGGQFF.